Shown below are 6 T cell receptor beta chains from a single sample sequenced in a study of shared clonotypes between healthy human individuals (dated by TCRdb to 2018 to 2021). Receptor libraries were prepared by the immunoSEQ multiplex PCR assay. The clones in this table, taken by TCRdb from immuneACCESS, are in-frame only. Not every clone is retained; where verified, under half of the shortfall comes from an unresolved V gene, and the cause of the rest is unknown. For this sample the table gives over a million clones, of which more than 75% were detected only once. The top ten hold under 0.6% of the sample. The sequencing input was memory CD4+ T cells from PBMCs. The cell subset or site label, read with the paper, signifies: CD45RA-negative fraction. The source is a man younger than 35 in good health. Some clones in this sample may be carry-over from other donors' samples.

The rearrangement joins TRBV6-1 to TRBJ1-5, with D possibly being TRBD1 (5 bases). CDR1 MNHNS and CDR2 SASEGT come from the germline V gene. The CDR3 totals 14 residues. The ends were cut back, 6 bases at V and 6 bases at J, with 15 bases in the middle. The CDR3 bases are TGTGCCAGCAGCCCGGTTAGGGGATCTCAGCCCCAGCATTTT. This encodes CASSPVRGSQPQHF.

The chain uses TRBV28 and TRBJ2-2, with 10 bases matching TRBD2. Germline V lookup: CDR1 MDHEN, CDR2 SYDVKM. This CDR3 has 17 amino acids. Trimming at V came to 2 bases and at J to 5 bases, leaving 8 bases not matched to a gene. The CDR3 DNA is TGTGCCAGCAGTTTAGTACTAGCGGGAAGAACTACCGGGGAGCTGTTTTTT. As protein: CASSLVLAGRTTGELFF.

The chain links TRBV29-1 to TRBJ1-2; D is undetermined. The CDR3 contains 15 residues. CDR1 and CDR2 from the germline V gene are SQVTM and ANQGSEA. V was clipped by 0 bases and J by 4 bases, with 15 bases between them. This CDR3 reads CSVEDPPMGIYGYTF. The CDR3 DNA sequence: TGCAGCGTTGAAGACCCCCCAATGGGAATCTATGGCTACACCTTC.

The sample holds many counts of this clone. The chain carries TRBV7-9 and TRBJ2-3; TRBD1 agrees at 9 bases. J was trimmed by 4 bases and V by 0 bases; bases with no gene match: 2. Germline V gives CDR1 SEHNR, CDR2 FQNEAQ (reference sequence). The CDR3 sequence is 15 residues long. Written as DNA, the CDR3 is TGTGCCAGCAGCTTAGCTGGGGACAGGGCAGATACGCAGTATTTT. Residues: CASSLAGDRADTQYF.

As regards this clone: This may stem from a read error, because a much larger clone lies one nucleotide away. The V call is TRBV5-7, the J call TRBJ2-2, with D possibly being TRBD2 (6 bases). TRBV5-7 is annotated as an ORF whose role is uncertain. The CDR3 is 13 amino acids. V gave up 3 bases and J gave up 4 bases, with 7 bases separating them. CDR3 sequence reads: CASSWDSTGELFF. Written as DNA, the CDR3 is TGTGCCAGCAGCTGGGACTCCACCGGGGAGCTGTTTTTT.

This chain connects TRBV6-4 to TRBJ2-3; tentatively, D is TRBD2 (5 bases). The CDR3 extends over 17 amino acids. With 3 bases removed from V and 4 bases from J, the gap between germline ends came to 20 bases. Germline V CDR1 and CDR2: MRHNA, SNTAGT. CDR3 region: CASSDFQSRRSADTQYF. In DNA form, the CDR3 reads TGTGCCAGCAGTGATTTCCAATCTCGGAGGTCAGCAGATACGCAGTATTTT.